The clone carrying this TCR beta chain came up a few times. Its antigen is still unknown. Amplification used 60 V beta primers and 13 J beta primers. Clones were sequenced by immunoSEQ multiplex PCR, and TCRdb holds only the in-frame ones, with some missing. The table lists around 83,000 clones, around 85% of them singletons, with 8.5% in the top ten. This entry belongs to a study of glioma-infiltrating T cells after dendritic cell vaccination. Study as a whole: Between about 2002 and 2013, patients got autologous tumor lysate-pulsed dendritic cell vaccines. General observations from the study: Longer survival after dendritic cell vaccination followed higher pretreatment TIL content.

Trimming pared 3 bases from V and 2 bases from J, leaving 10 bases between. This CDR3 is 14 amino acids long. Germline V gene sequence: CDR1 MGHDK, CDR2 SYGVNS. Specified time point: after dendritic cell vaccination, including at tumor progression/relapse. This sequence originates from a human donor with glioblastoma. This specimen was blood, taken after dendritic cell vaccination. The chain joins TRBV25-1 to TRBJ2-5, with D maybe TRBD1 (6 bases). The CDR3 loop is CASSEGHPQETQYF. The CDR3 DNA sequence: TGTGCCAGCAGTGAGGGACACCCTCAAGAGACCCAGTACTTC. The full variable domain, in which reference TRBV25-1 and TRBJ2-5 provide the parts outside the CDR3, is EADIYQTPRYLVIGTGKKITLECSQTMGHDKMYWYQQDPGMELHLIHYSYGVNSTEKGDLSSESTVSRIRTEHFPLTLESARPSHTSQYLCASSEGHPQETQYFGPGTRLLVL.